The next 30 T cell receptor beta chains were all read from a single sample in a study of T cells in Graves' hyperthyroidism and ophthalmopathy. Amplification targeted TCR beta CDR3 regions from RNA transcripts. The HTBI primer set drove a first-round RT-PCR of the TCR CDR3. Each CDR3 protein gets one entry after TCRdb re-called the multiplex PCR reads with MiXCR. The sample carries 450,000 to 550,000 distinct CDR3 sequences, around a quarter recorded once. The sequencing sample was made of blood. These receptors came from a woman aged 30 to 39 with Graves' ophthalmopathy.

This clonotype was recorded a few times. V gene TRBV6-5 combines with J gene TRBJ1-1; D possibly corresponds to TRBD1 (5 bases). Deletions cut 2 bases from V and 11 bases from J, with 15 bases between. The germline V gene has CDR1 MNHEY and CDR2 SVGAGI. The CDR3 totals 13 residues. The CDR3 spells CASSYRDGGDAFF. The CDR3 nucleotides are TGTGCCAGCAGTTACCGGGACGGAGGTGACGCTTTCTTT.

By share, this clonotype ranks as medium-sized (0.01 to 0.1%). The CDR3 region has the DNA TGTGCCAGCAGTCTACTGGACAGGATCTACGAGCAGTACTTC. It encodes CASSLLDRIYEQYF. This chain uses TRBV27 with TRBJ2-7; 7 bases map to TRBD1. The CDR3 totals 14 residues. Per the germline V gene, CDR1 is MNHEY and CDR2 is SMNVEV (reference sequence). With 5 bases clipped from V and 3 bases from J, the junction kept 7 bases outside the gene matches.

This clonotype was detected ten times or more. DNA for the CDR3: TGTGCCAGCAGCCCAGGAACAGCGGATGGTGGCTATGGCTACACCTTC. Protein sequence: CASSPGTADGGYGYTF. The chain links TRBV9 to TRBJ1-2; D is unresolved. This CDR3 is 16 amino acids long. Trimming took off 4 bases at V and 4 bases at J, with 20 bases between the two ends. The V gene's germline CDR1 is SGDLS and CDR2 YYNGEE.

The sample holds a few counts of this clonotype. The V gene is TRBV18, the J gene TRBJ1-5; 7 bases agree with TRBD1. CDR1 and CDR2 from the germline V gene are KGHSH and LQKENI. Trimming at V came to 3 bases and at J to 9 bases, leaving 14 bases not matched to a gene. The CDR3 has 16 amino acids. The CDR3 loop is CASSPSPGDSDGPQHF. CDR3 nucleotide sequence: TGTGCCAGCTCACCTTCGCCGGGGGACAGCGATGGGCCCCAGCATTTT.

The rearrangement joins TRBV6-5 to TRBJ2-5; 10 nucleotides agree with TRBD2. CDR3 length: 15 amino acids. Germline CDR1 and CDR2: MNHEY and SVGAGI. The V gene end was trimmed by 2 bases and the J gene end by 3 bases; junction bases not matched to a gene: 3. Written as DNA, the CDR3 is TGTGCCAGCAGTTACCGTACTAGCGGGAAAGAGACCCAGTACTTC. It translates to CASSYRTSGKETQYF.

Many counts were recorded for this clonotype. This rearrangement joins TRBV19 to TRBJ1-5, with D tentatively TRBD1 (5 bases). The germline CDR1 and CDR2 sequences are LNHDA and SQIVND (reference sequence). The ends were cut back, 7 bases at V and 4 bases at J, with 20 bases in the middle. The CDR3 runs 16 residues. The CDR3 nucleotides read TGTGCCAGTAAGTCCCTTTGGGGGGAGCTTAATCAGCCCCAGCATTTT. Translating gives CASKSLWGELNQPQHF.

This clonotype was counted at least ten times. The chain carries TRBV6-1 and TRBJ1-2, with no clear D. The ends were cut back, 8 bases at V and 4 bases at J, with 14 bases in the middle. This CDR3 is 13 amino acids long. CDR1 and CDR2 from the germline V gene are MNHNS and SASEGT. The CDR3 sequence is CASYVESSYGYTF. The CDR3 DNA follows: TGTGCCAGCTACGTCGAGAGCTCCTATGGCTACACCTTC.

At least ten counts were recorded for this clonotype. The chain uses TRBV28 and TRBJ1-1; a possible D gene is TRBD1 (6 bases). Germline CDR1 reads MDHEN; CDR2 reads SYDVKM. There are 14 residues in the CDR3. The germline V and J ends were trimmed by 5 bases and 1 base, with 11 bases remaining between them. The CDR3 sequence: CASSTPGQNTEAFF. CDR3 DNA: TGTGCCAGCAGTACCCCGGGACAGAACACTGAAGCTTTCTTT. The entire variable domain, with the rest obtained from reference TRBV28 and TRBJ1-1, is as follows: DVKVTQSSRYLVKRTGEKVFLECVQDMDHENMFWYRQDPGLGLRLIYFSYDVKMKEKGDIPEGYSVSREKKERFSLILESASTNQTSMYLCASSTPGQNTEAFFGQGTRLTVV.

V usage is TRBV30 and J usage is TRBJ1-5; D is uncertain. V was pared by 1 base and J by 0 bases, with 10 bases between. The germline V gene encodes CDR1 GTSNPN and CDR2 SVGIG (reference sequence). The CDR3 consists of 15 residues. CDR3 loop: CAWSAAGLSNQPQHF. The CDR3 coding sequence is TGTGCCTGGAGTGCCGCAGGACTTAGCAATCAGCCCCAGCATTTT.

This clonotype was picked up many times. Here the CDR3 reads CASSANLRNGDEQYF. The CDR3 DNA reads as TGTGCCAGCAGCGCTAACCTCAGGAATGGCGACGAGCAGTACTTC. The J gene is TRBJ2-7, the V gene TRBV7-8; D is undetermined. This CDR3 contains 15 residues. V lost 5 bases to trimming and J lost 5 bases, with 19 bases between them. Germline CDR1 is SGHVS and CDR2 is FQNEAQ.

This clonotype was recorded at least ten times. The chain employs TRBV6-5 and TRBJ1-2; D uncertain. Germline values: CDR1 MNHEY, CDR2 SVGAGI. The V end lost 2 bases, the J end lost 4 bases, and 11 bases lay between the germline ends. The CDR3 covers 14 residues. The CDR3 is CASSYERQAYGYTF. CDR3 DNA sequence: TGTGCCAGCAGTTACGAAAGGCAGGCCTATGGCTACACCTTC.

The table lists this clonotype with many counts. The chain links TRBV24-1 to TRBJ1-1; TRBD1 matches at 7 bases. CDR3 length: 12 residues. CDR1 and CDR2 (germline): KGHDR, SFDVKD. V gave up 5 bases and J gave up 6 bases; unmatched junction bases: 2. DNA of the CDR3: TGTGCCACCAGTGTTACAGGGGCTGAAGCTTTCTTT. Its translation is CATSVTGAEAFF.

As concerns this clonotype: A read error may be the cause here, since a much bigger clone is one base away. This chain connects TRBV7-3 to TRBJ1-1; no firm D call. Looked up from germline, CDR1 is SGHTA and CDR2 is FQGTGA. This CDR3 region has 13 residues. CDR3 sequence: CVSGEQMNTEAFF. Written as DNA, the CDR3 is TGTGTCAGCGGAGAACAGATGAACACTGAAGCTTTCTTT.

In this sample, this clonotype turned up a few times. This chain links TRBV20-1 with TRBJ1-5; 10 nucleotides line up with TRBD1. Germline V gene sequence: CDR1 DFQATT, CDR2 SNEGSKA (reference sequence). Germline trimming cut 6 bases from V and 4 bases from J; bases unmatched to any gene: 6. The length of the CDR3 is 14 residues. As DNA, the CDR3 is TGCAGTGCCACGGGACAGGGGTGGAATCAGCCCCAGCATTTT. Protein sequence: CSATGQGWNQPQHF.

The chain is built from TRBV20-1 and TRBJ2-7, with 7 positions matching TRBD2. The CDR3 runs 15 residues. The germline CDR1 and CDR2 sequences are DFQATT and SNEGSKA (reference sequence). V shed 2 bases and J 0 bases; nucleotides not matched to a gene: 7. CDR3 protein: CSARWQRGVSYEQYF. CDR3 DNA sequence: TGCAGTGCTAGATGGCAGCGGGGTGTCTCCTACGAGCAGTACTTC.

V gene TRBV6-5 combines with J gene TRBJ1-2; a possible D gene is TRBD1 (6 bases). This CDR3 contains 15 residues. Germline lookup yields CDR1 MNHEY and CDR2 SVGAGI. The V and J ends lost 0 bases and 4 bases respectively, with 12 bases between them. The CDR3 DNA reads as TGTGCCAGCAGTTACTCGTTGACAGGACCCTATGGCTACACCTTC. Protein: CASSYSLTGPYGYTF.

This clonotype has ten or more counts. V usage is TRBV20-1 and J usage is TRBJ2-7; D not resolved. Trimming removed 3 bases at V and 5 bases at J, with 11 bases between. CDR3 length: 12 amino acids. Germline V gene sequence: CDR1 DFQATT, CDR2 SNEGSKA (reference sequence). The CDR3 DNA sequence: TGCAGTGCTAGCCTCAGACGCGACGAGCAGTACTTC. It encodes CSASLRRDEQYF.

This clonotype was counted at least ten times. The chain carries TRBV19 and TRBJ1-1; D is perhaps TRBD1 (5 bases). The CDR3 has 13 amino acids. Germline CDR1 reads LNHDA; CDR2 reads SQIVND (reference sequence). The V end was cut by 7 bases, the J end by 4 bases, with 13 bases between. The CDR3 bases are TGTGCCAGTAACGGGGGATGGACCACTGAAGCTTTCTTT. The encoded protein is CASNGGWTTEAFF.

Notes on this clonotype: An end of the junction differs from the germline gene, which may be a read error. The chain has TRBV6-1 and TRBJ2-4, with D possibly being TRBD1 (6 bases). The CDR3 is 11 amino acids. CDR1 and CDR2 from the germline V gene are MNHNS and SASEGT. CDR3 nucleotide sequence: TGTGCCACCTCAAGAGGGGACATTAAGTACTTC. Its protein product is CATSRGDIKYF.

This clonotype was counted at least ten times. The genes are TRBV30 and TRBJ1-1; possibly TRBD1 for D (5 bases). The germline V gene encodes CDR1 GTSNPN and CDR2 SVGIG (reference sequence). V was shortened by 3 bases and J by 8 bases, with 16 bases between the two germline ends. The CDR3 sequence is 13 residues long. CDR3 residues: CAWRPGPRREAFF. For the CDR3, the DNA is TGTGCCTGGAGACCGGGACCCAGGAGAGAAGCTTTCTTT.

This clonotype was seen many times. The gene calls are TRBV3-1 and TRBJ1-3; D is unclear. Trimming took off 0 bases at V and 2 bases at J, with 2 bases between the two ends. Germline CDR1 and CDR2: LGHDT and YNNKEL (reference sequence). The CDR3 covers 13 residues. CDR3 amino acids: CASSQEAGNTIYF. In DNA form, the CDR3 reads TGTGCCAGCAGCCAAGAGGCTGGAAACACCATATATTTT.

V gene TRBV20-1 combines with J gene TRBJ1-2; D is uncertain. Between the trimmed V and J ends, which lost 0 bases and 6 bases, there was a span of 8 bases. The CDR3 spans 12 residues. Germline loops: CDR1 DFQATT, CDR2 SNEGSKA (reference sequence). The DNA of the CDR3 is TGCAGTGCTAGAGATTTGGGGAATGGCTACACCTTC. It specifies CSARDLGNGYTF.

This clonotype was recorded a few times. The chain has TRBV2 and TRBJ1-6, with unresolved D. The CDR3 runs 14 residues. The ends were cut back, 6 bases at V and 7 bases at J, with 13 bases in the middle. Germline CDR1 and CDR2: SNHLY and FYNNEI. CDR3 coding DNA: TGTGCCAGCAGCCCCGGGATTGGGAATTCACCCCTCCACTTT. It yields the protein CASSPGIGNSPLHF.

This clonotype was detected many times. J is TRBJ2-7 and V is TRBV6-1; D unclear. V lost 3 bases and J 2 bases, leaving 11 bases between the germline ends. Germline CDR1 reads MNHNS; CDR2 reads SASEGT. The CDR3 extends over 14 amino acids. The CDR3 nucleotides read TGTGCCAGCAGTGAGGTCCAGGAAGCCTACGAGCAGTACTTC. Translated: CASSEVQEAYEQYF.

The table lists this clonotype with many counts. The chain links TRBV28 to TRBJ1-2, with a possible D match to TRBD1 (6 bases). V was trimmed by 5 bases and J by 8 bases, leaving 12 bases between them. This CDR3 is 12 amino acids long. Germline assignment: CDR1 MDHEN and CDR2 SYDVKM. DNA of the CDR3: TGTGCCAGCAGTACAGGGTTCTTGGGCTACACCTTC. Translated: CASSTGFLGYTF.

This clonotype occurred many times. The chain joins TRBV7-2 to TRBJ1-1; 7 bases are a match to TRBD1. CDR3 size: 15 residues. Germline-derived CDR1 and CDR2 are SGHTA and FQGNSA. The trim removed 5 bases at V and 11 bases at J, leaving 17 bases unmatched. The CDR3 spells CASSEGQTEHWVAFF. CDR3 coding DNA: TGTGCCAGCAGCGAGGGACAGACAGAACACTGGGTGGCTTTCTTT.

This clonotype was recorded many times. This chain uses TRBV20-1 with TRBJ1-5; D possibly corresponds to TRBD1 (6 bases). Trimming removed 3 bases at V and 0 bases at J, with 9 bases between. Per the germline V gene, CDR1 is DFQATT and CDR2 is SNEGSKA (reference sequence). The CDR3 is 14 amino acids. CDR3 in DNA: TGCAGTGCTAGGAGGGGGGATAGCAATCAGCCCCAGCATTTT. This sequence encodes CSARRGDSNQPQHF.

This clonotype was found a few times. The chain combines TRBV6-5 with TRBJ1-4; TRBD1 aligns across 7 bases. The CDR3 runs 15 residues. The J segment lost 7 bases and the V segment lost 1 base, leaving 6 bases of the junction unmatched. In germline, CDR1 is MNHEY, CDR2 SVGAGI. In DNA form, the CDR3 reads TGTGCCAGCAGTTACTTAACAGGGGCTAGTGAAAAACTGTTTTTT. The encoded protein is CASSYLTGASEKLFF.

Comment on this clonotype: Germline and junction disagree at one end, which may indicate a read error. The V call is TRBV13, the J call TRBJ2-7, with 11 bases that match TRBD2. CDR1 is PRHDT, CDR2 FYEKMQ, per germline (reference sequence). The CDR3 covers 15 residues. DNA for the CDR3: TGTGCCAGCATCTTCTCTAGCGGGGGGACCTACGAGCAATACTTC. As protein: CASIFSSGGTYEQYF.

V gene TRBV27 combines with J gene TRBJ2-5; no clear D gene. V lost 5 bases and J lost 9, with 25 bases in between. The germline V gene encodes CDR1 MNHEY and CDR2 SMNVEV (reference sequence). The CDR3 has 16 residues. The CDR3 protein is CASSPRWPLAREAQYF. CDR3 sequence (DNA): TGTGCCAGCAGTCCCCGGTGGCCCTTGGCTCGAGAAGCCCAGTACTTC.